This entry lists 32 T cell receptor beta chains sequenced from one sample in a study of blood T cell repertoires in COVID-19. Assay used: immunoSEQ multiplex PCR; TCRdb lists only in-frame clones, some missing. The sample includes 200,000 to 300,000 clones, over 75% seen only once; the top ten take 4.5% to 6%. The sample was peripheral blood. These receptors were obtained from a man aged 45-60 years with COVID-19, enrolled during active disease.

This chain joins TRBV30 and TRBJ2-1; D is perhaps TRBD2 (7 bases). Germline lookup yields CDR1 GTSNPN and CDR2 SVGIG (reference sequence). This CDR3 contains 13 residues. The V end lost 4 bases, the J end lost 6 bases, and 13 bases lay between the germline ends. The CDR3 bases are TGTGCCTGGACTGGAGGGGGGGCCAATGAGCAGTTCTTC. Its protein product is CAWTGGGANEQFF.

The genes are TRBV19 and TRBJ2-1; possibly TRBD2 for D (6 bases). Germline V gene lookup returns CDR1 LNHDA and CDR2 SQIVND (reference sequence). The CDR3 length is 16 residues. V dropped 4 bases and J dropped 3 bases, with 16 bases sitting between them. This CDR3 is CASSKNPAGSYNEQFF. DNA of the CDR3: TGTGCCAGTAGTAAGAATCCTGCCGGGAGCTACAATGAGCAGTTCTTC.

The genes are TRBV3-1 (or the pseudogene TRBV3-2) and TRBJ2-5; the D is unclear. This CDR3 region has 13 residues. Trimming pared 0 bases from V and 5 bases from J, leaving 7 bases between. Germline CDR1 is LGHDT and CDR2 is YNNKEL (reference sequence). The CDR3 region is CASSQDYSETQYF. Here the CDR3 DNA reads TGTGCCAGCAGCCAAGACTACTCCGAGACCCAGTACTTC.

The chain uses TRBV4-2 and TRBJ1-1, with TRBD1 matching 10 bases. Germline values: CDR1 LGHNA, CDR2 YNFKEQ. The CDR3 contains 14 residues. Trimming removed 1 base from V and 10 bases from J; junction bases left unmatched: 6. As DNA, the CDR3 is TGTGCCAGCAGCCAAGCCGGACAGGGGGTTCGAGCTTTCTTT. This translates into CASSQAGQGVRAFF.

The sample holds a few counts of this clone. Sequence at one end of the junction differs from germline and may be a read error. The chain joins TRBV20-1 to TRBJ1-2; possibly TRBD1 for D (6 bases). Germline CDR1 DFQATT, CDR2 SNEGSKA (reference sequence). The CDR3 loop spans 11 amino acids. CDR3 sequence (DNA): TGCAGTGCTAGAGTTCGGACAGCGGCCCCATTC. Translation: CSARVRTAAPF.

On this clone itself: Other DNA sequences in the same sample also yield this CDR3. V and J are TRBV2 and TRBJ1-6; 8 bases align to TRBD1. The germline V gene encodes CDR1 SNHLY and CDR2 FYNNEI. The CDR3 has 16 residues. The trim removed 6 bases at V and 0 bases at J, leaving 4 bases unmatched. The CDR3 coding sequence is TGTGCCAGCAGGGACAGGGAGGGCTCCTATAATTCACCCCTCCACTTT. Translating it yields CASRDREGSYNSPLHF.

The chain links TRBV9 to TRBJ1-2, with D possibly matching TRBD1 (6 bases). V dropped 0 bases and J dropped 6 bases, with 9 bases sitting between them. The CDR3 spans 13 residues. Germline V lookup: CDR1 SGDLS, CDR2 YYNGEE. The CDR3, as DNA: TGTGCCAGCAGCGTAGGGGCAGGGGATGGCTACACCTTC. It specifies CASSVGAGDGYTF.

The CDR3 loop is CASSVGPTTSYEQYF. Here the CDR3 DNA reads TGTGCCAGCAGCGTAGGGCCGACTACATCCTACGAGCAGTACTTC. The V gene is TRBV9, the J gene TRBJ2-7, with D perhaps matching TRBD2 (5 bases). The germline V gene has CDR1 SGDLS and CDR2 YYNGEE. The CDR3 sequence is 15 residues long. Trimming removed 0 bases from V and 1 base from J, with 11 bases in between. Using reference TRBV9 and TRBJ2-7 for the parts outside the CDR3, the full variable domain is DSGVTQTPKHLITATGQRVTLRCSPRSGDLSVYWYQQSLDQGLQFLIQYYNGEERAKGNILERFSAQQFPDLHSELNLSSLELGDSALYFCASSVGPTTSYEQYFGPGTRLTVT.

This clone was seen a single time. The V and J genes are TRBV3-1 (or the pseudogene TRBV3-2) and TRBJ2-5; TRBD2 aligns across 9 bases. The CDR3 consists of 15 residues. Germline CDR1 and CDR2: LGHDT and YNNKEL (reference sequence). Trimming took 8 bases from V and 2 from J; bases not matched to a gene: 9. The CDR3 region is CASQSSGTTQETQYF. CDR3 DNA: TGTGCCAGCCAATCTAGCGGGACAACTCAAGAGACCCAGTACTTC.

This clone has just a few counts. The chain recombines TRBV24-1 with TRBJ1-5, with 8 bases fitting TRBD1. The CDR3 has 14 amino acids. CDR1 and CDR2 (germline): KGHDR, SFDVKD. Trimming removed 2 bases from V and 7 bases from J; junction bases left unmatched: 3. CDR3 region: CATSDSTGVQPQHF. DNA for the CDR3: TGTGCCACCAGTGATTCGACAGGGGTACAGCCCCAGCATTTT.

V is TRBV10-2 and J is TRBJ1-5, with no clear D. V gave up 5 bases and J gave up 0 bases, with 8 bases separating them. This CDR3 comprises 14 residues. CDR1 WSHSY and CDR2 SAAADI come from the germline V gene. The CDR3 protein is CASSSLASNQPQHF. Here the CDR3 DNA reads TGCGCCAGCAGTTCGTTGGCTAGCAATCAGCCCCAGCATTTT.

V and J are TRBV4-2 and TRBJ1-2; D is perhaps TRBD1 (5 bases). This CDR3 region has 16 residues. In germline, CDR1 is LGHNA, CDR2 YNFKEQ. The V end was cut by 1 base, the J end by 4 bases, with 16 bases between. The CDR3 sequence is CASSQVTVSSGYGYTF. In nucleotides, the CDR3 is TGTGCCAGCAGCCAAGTGACAGTTTCATCGGGCTATGGCTACACCTTC.

J is TRBJ2-7 and V is TRBV28; 7 bases are a match to TRBD1. After removal of 3 bases from V and 5 bases from J, the junction contained 7 bases not matched to a gene. The CDR3 spans 14 residues. In germline, CDR1 is MDHEN, CDR2 SYDVKM. As DNA, the CDR3 is TGTGCCAGCAGTTTCTCGAGGACAGGAAACGAGCAGTACTTC. It is translated as CASSFSRTGNEQYF.

The genes are TRBV5-5 and TRBJ1-2; D remains unclear. The V and J ends lost 0 bases and 4 bases respectively, with 10 bases between them. Germline CDR1 reads SGHKS; CDR2 reads YYEKEE (reference sequence). The CDR3 has 14 residues. The CDR3 region is CASSLARDRYGYTF. Written as DNA, the CDR3 is TGTGCCAGCAGCTTGGCCCGGGATCGCTATGGCTACACCTTC.

The chain links TRBV7-9 to TRBJ2-7; 11 bases are a match to TRBD1. This CDR3 region has 15 residues. The trim removed 5 bases at V and 4 bases at J, leaving 7 bases unmatched. Germline V CDR1 and CDR2: SEHNR, FQNEAQ (reference sequence). The DNA of the CDR3 is TGTGCCAGCAGCCACCCGGGACAGGGGGTTTACGAGCAGTACTTC. Translating it yields CASSHPGQGVYEQYF.

This clone has more than one count but fewer than ten. The chain joins TRBV4-3 to TRBJ1-2, with TRBD1 matching 7 bases. This CDR3 is built from 15 residues. The germline V gene encodes CDR1 LGHNA and CDR2 YSLEER. V shed 0 bases and J 4 bases; nucleotides not matched to a gene: 5. The CDR3 protein is CASSQDQGDLYGYTF. The CDR3 DNA reads TGCGCCAGCAGCCAAGACCAGGGGGACCTCTATGGCTACACCTTC.

The rearrangement joins TRBV7-9 to TRBJ2-5; D perhaps matches TRBD2 (5 bases). Germline CDR1 is SEHNR and CDR2 is FQNEAQ (reference sequence). CDR3 length equals 15 residues. V was cut by 0 bases and J by 4 bases, with 12 bases left in between. CDR3 amino acids: CASSLATSWLETQYF. CDR3 bases: TGTGCCAGCAGCTTAGCTACTAGTTGGCTAGAGACCCAGTACTTC.

J is TRBJ2-1 and V is TRBV6-5, with 9 positions matching TRBD1. Trimming took 4 bases from V and 3 from J; bases not matched to a gene: 1. This CDR3 is 14 amino acids long. Germline values: CDR1 MNHEY, CDR2 SVGAGI. The CDR3 nucleotides are TGTGCCAGCAGTTCGGGACAGGGCTACAATGAGCAGTTCTTC. Translation: CASSSGQGYNEQFF.

This chain links TRBV19 with TRBJ1-2; D possibly corresponds to TRBD1 (6 bases). The length of the CDR3 is 15 residues. The V end lost 5 bases, the J end lost 0 bases, and 13 bases lay between the germline ends. Germline V gene data show CDR1 as LNHDA and CDR2 as SQIVND (reference sequence). The CDR3 sequence: CASSVTGRANYGYTF. Here the CDR3 DNA reads TGTGCCAGTAGTGTTACAGGGAGAGCTAACTATGGCTACACCTTC.

The V call is TRBV3-1 (or the pseudogene TRBV3-2), the J call TRBJ1-1, with no clear D. V was pared by 0 bases and J by 10 bases, with 15 bases between. CDR1 and CDR2 (germline): LGHDT, YNNKEL (reference sequence). There are 14 residues in the CDR3. This CDR3 reads CASSQDVGRAGAFF. The CDR3 coding sequence is TGTGCCAGCAGCCAAGATGTAGGGCGGGCGGGAGCTTTCTTT.

The rearrangement uses TRBV9 and TRBJ1-3, with TRBD1 matching 7 bases. From germline, CDR1 is SGDLS and CDR2 YYNGEE. This CDR3 has 17 residues. J lost 0 bases, V lost 3 bases, and 9 bases had no gene match. The CDR3: CASSARQGQSSGNTIYF. CDR3 bases: TGTGCCAGCAGCGCCAGACAGGGCCAAAGCTCTGGAAACACCATATATTTT.

The chain has TRBV6-5 and TRBJ1-6; no firm D call. Trimming stripped 8 bases from V and 5 bases from J, with 10 bases between. The V gene's germline CDR1 is MNHEY and CDR2 SVGAGI. The CDR3 totals 13 residues. CDR3 nucleotide sequence: TGTGCCAGCCGCGCGGGGAATAATTCACCCCTCCACTTT. Residues: CASRAGNNSPLHF.

The chain is built from TRBV18 and TRBJ1-6; 7 nucleotides match TRBD1. V shed 1 base, J shed 9 bases, and the junction held 6 bases outside the gene matches. Germline V CDR1 and CDR2: KGHSH, LQKENI. This CDR3 region has 15 residues. The CDR3 region is CASSPQQGLRSPLHF. CDR3 nucleotide sequence: TGTGCCAGCTCACCACAACAGGGGTTGCGTTCACCCCTCCACTTT.

The chain is built from TRBV19 and TRBJ1-3; D ambiguous. Germline lookup yields CDR1 LNHDA and CDR2 SQIVND (reference sequence). Trimming removed 5 bases at V and 3 bases at J, with 11 bases between. The CDR3 contains 14 residues. In DNA, the CDR3 is TGTGCCAGTAGTGATCGAGGGTATGGAAACACCATATATTTT. Translating gives CASSDRGYGNTIYF.

In its sample, this clone was seen once. The gene calls are TRBV7-3 and TRBJ1-6, with 7 bases that match TRBD1. The ends lost 0 bases at V and 10 bases at J; junction bases unmatched: 6. The CDR3 has 15 residues. Germline V lookup: CDR1 SGHTA, CDR2 FQGTGA. Written as DNA, the CDR3 is TGTGCCAGCAGCTTAACAGGGGGCTTTGGCTCACCCCTCCACTTT. Translation gives CASSLTGGFGSPLHF.

In DNA form, the CDR3 reads TGTGCCAGCAGTTACTCGGCGGGACAGGGATTCCAAGGCACAGATACGCAGTATTTT. Its protein is CASSYSAGQGFQGTDTQYF. The V gene is TRBV6-2 or TRBV6-3, the J gene TRBJ2-3; 9 positions match TRBD1. This CDR3 contains 19 residues. V dropped 0 bases and J dropped 1; count of bases not matched to a gene: 11. In germline, CDR1 is MNHEY, CDR2 SVGEGT.

The chain links TRBV18 to TRBJ1-6, with D perhaps matching TRBD1 (5 bases). Germline V gene data show CDR1 as KGHSH and CDR2 as LQKENI. V was clipped by 3 bases and J by 9 bases, with 18 bases between them. The CDR3 length is 16 residues. CDR3 sequence (DNA): TGTGCCAGCTCACCGGATGTACGGGGGATAATTTCACCCCTCCACTTT. This codes for CASSPDVRGIISPLHF.

This clone occurred a few times. For the CDR3, the DNA is TGTGCCAGCAGGCGGTCCCTCTCAGAGACCCAGTACTTC. Translated, it gives CASRRSLSETQYF. The chain is built from TRBV28 and TRBJ2-5, with no clear D. V was trimmed by 6 bases and J by 4 bases, leaving 12 bases between them. This CDR3 region has 13 residues. Germline V gene lookup returns CDR1 MDHEN and CDR2 SYDVKM.

The chain employs TRBV6-1 and TRBJ1-1; 7 bases are shared with TRBD1. CDR1 is MNHNS, CDR2 SASEGT, per germline. The V segment lost 0 bases and the J segment 6 bases; nucleotides outside the gene matches: 7. This CDR3 is 15 amino acids long. CDR3 region: CASSEARQGVPEAFF. CDR3 DNA: TGTGCCAGCAGTGAAGCGAGACAGGGAGTCCCTGAAGCTTTCTTT.

V is TRBV19 and J is TRBJ1-2, with D tentatively TRBD1 (5 bases). Germline V lookup: CDR1 LNHDA, CDR2 SQIVND (reference sequence). V was pared by 3 bases and J by 5 bases, with 13 bases between. This CDR3 spans 14 amino acids. This CDR3 is CASSMGGGRYGYTF. CDR3 DNA: TGTGCCAGTAGTATGGGGGGAGGTAGATATGGCTACACCTTC.

The chain uses TRBV5-1 and TRBJ1-4; the D is unclear. Between the trimmed V and J ends, which lost 5 bases and 0 bases, there was a span of 8 bases. Germline V gene data show CDR1 as SGHRS and CDR2 as YFSETQ. This CDR3 is built from 14 residues. The CDR3 nucleotides read TGCGCCAGCAGGCAGGATCCAACTAATGAAAAACTGTTTTTT. Translated, it gives CASRQDPTNEKLFF. The variable domain in full, with the rest retrieved from reference TRBV5-1 and TRBJ1-4, is KAGVTQTPRYLIKTRGQQVTLSCSPISGHRSVSWYQQTPGQGLQFLFEYFSETQRNKGNFPGRFSGRQFSNSRSEMNVSTLELGDSALYLCASRQDPTNEKLFFGSGTQLSVL.

This chain connects TRBV2 to TRBJ2-1; 9 nucleotides agree with TRBD2. Germline V CDR1 and CDR2: SNHLY, FYNNEI. V shed 3 bases, J shed 4 bases, and the junction held 7 bases outside the gene matches. The CDR3 spans 16 residues. CDR3 protein: CASSEGASGVYNEQFF. DNA for the CDR3: TGTGCCAGCAGTGAGGGGGCTAGCGGGGTGTACAATGAGCAGTTCTTC. The whole variable domain, remainder taken from reference TRBV2 and TRBJ2-1, is EPEVTQTPSHQVTQMGQEVILRCVPISNHLYFYWYRQILGQKVEFLVSFYNNEISEKSEIFDDQFSVERPDGSNFTLKIRSTKLEDSAMYFCASSEGASGVYNEQFFGPGTRLTVL.